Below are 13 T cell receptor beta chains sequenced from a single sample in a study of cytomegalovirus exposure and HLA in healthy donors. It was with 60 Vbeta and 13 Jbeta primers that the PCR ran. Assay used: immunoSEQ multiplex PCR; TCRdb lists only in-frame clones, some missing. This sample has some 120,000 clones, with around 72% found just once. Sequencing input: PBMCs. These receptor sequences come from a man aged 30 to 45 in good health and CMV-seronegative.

The CDR3 DNA reads TGTGCCAGCAGTGAATGGCGGGGGGTCTACAATGAGCAGTTCTTC. Translating gives CASSEWRGVYNEQFF. This sequence joins TRBV6-1 and TRBJ2-1; 8 bases fit TRBD2. The germline V gene encodes CDR1 MNHNS and CDR2 SASEGT. The V segment lost 2 bases and the J segment 3 bases; nucleotides outside the gene matches: 3. The CDR3 runs to 15 residues.

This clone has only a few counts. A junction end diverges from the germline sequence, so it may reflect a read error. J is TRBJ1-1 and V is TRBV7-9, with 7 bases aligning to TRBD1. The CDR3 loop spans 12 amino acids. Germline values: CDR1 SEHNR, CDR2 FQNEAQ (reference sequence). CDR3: CSSSEIQGKAFF. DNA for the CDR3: TGTTCCAGCAGCGAGATACAGGGGAAAGCTTTCTTT. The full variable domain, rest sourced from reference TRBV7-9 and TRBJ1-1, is DTGVSQNPRHKITKRGQNVTFRCDPISEHNRLYWYRQTLGQGPEFLTYFQNEAQLEKSRLLSDRFSAERPKGSFSTLEIQRTEQGDSAMYLCSSSEIQGKAFFGQGTRLTVV.

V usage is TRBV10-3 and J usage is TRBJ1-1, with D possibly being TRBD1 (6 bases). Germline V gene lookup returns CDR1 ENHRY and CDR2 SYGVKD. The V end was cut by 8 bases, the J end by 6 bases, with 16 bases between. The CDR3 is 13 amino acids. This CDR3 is CAISEGVEPEAFF. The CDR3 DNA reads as TGTGCCATCTCCGAGGGGGTAGAGCCTGAAGCTTTCTTT.

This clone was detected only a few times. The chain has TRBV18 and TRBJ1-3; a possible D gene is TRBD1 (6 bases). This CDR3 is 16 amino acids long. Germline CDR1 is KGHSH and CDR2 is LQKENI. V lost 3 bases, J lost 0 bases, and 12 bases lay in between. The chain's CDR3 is CASSPRTVDSGNTIYF. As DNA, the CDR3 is TGTGCCAGCTCACCCAGGACAGTGGACTCTGGAAACACCATATATTTT.

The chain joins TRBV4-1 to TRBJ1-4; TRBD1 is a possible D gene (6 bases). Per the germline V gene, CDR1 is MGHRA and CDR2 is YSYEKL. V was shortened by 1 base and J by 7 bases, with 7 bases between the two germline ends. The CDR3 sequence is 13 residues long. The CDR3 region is CASSQVRGEKLFF. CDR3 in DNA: TGCGCCAGCAGCCAAGTCAGGGGTGAAAAACTGTTTTTT.

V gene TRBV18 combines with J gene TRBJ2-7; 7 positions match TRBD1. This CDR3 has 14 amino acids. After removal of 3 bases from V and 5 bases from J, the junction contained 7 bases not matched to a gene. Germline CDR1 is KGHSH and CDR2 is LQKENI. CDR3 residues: CASSPTGPLDEQYF. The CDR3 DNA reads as TGTGCCAGCTCACCGACAGGGCCCCTGGACGAGCAGTACTTC. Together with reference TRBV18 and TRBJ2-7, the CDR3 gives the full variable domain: NAGVMQNPRHLVRRRGQEARLRCSPMKGHSHVYWYRQLPEEGLKFMVYLQKENIIDESGMPKERFSAEFPKEGPSILRIQQVVRGDSAAYFCASSPTGPLDEQYFGPGTRLTVT.

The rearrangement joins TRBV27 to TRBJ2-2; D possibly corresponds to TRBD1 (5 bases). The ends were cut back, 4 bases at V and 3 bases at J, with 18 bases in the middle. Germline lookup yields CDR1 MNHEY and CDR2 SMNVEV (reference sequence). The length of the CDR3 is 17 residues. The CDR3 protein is CASSSLLRGRDTGELFF. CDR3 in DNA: TGTGCCAGCAGTTCTCTTTTAAGGGGAAGGGACACCGGGGAGCTGTTTTTT.

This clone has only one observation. The CDR3 reads CASSLAAGGVNTEAFF. CDR3 nucleotides: TGTGCCAGCAGCTTAGCTGCGGGGGGGGTTAACACTGAAGCTTTCTTT. The chain combines TRBV7-9 with TRBJ1-1; weak D call: TRBD1 (5 bases). Germline lookup yields CDR1 SEHNR and CDR2 FQNEAQ (reference sequence). The CDR3 is made up of 16 amino acids. V gave up 0 bases and J gave up 2 bases, with 13 bases separating them.

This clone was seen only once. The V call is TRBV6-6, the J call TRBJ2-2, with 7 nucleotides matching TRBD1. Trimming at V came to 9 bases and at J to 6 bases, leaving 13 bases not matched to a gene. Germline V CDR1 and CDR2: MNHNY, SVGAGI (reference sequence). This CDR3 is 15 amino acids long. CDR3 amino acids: CASLGGQVGSGELFF. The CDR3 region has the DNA TGTGCCAGTCTGGGTGGACAGGTTGGCTCCGGGGAGCTGTTTTTT.

For the CDR3, the DNA is TGTGCCAGCAGCACAACCTGGGACAGCTACGAGCAGTACTTC. Its protein product is CASSTTWDSYEQYF. The chain links TRBV11-2 to TRBJ2-7, with 7 bases lining up with TRBD1. V lost 5 bases to trimming and J lost 3 bases; unmatched junction nucleotides: 7. CDR1 is SGHAT, CDR2 FQNNGV, per germline. The CDR3 totals 14 residues.

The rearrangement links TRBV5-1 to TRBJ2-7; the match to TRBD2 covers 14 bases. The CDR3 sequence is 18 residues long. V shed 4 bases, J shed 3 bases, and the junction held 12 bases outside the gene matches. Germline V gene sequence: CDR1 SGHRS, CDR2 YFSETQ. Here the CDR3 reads CASSAQTSGGASDYEQYF. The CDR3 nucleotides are TGCGCCAGCAGCGCTCAGACTAGCGGGGGGGCCTCTGACTACGAGCAGTACTTC.

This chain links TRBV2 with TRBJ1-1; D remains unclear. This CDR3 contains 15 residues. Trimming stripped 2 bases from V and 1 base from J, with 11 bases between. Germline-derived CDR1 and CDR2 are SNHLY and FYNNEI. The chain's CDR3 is CASSENLGWNTEAFF. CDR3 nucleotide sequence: TGTGCCAGCAGTGAAAATCTGGGCTGGAACACTGAAGCTTTCTTT.

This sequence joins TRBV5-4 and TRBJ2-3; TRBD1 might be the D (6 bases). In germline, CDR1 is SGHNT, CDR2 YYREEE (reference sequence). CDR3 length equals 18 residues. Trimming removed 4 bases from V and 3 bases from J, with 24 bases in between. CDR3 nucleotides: TGTGCCAGCAGCCCTGCGGAGGCAGGGGCCATTGGGACAGATACGCAGTATTTT. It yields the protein CASSPAEAGAIGTDTQYF. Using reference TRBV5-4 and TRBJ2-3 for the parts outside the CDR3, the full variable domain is ETGVTQSPTHLIKTRGQQVTLRCSSQSGHNTVSWYQQALGQGPQFIFQYYREEENGRGNFPPRFSGLQFPNYSSELNVNALELDDSALYLCASSPAEAGAIGTDTQYFGPGTRLTVL.